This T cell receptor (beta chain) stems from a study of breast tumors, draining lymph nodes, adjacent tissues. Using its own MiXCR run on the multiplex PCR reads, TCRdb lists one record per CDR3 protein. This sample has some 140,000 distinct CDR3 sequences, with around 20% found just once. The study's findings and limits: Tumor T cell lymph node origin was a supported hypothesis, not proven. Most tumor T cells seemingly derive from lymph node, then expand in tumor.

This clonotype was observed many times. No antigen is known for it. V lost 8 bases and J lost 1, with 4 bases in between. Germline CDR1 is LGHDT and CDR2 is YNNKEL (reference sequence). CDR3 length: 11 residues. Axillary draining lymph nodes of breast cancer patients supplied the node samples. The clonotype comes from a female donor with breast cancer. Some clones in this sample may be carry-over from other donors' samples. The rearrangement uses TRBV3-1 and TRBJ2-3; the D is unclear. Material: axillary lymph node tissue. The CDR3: CASRGTDTQYF. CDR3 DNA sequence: TGTGCCAGCCGCGGCACAGATACGCAGTATTTT.